This is a list of T cell receptor beta chains from one sample in a study of human T cells and chemical hapten exposure. TCRdb fed the RACE reads into MiXCR, producing one record per CDR3 protein. The table shows 360,000 or so distinct CDR3 sequences, with about 6.9% occurring only once. The sample was whole blood, taken in connection with sensitization to the hapten diphenylcyclopropenone (DPC). These receptors were collected from a woman in her late teens or twenties with alopecia areata. Some clones in this sample may be carry-over from other donors' samples. Both conserved end residues are part of each CDR3. Fields, in order: J gene, V gene, CDR3 protein.

J: TRBJ2-7; V: TRBV25-1; CDR3: CASSAGRLYEQYF
J: TRBJ2-3; V: TRBV7-6; CDR3: CASSLSGGRTDTQYF
J: TRBJ1-5; V: TRBV10-3; CDR3: CAIRGQANQPQHF
J: TRBJ1-5; V: TRBV5-6; CDR3: CASSIGQGPNQPQHF
J: TRBJ1-2; V: TRBV12-3/TRBV12-4; CDR3: CASSQQVDYGYTF
J: TRBJ1-1; V: TRBV29-1; CDR3: CSTSRGQGSEAFF
J: TRBJ1-6; V: TRBV2; CDR3: CASSYRGGNSPLHF
J: TRBJ2-3; V: TRBV5-1; CDR3: CASSRAASGGNTDTQYF
J: TRBJ1-4; V: TRBV5-1; CDR3: CASSLNPGWTNEKLFF
J: TRBJ2-6; V: TRBV5-1; CDR3: CASSLLTGQYSGANVLTF
J: TRBJ2-1; V: TRBV20-1; CDR3: CSAKDGYNEQFF